The text below deals with one T cell receptor beta chain. Its antigen is not identified. Trimming removed 9 bases from V and 12 bases from J; junction bases left unmatched: 8. Germline V gene sequence: CDR1 LNHDA, CDR2 SQIVND (reference sequence). CDR3 size: 12 residues. Measured with immunoSEQ multiplex PCR; TCRdb has only the in-frame clones, and not every one. The sample has under 200,000 clones, about nine tenths seen once. This sample was taken from a study of T cell responses to AZD1222 COVID-19 vaccine. General study findings and limits: Dominant CD4 TCR responses targeted spike regions 160-218 and 743-854. Donors were chiefly white British, with a greater number of females, and clonal diversity was perhaps underestimated. Spike-specific TCR breadth and depth rose after two AZD1222 doses.

The chain recombines TRBV19 with TRBJ1-4; 9 positions match TRBD1. The sample in question was peripheral blood, obtained on day 0 of AZD1222 vaccination. This receptor was obtained from an adult in good health. CDR3 loop: CASRDRVGELFF. As DNA, the CDR3 is TGTGCCAGCCGGGACAGGGTTGGAGAACTGTTTTTT.